The 8 T cell receptor beta chains reported below all come from one sample, sequenced in a study of T cell repertoires in cytomegalovirus infection. MiXCR, applied by TCRdb to the reads, yields one record per CDR3 protein. The data show more than 50,000 distinct CDR3 sequences, with 25% to 40% seen just once and roughly 70% held by the top ten. These receptors have no identified antigens. The sequencing sample was made of PBMCs, sequenced either directly or after in vitro stimulation (not recorded which). The source is a human donor in good health (CMV status not recorded). Some clones in this sample may be carry-over from other donors' samples.

The CDR3 sequence: CASSLSRLAYNEQFF. DNA for the CDR3: TGTGCCAGCAGTTTATCCCGGCTAGCCTACAATGAGCAGTTCTTC. The gene calls are TRBV27 and TRBJ2-1; D uncertain. This CDR3 contains 15 residues. The V gene's germline CDR1 is MNHEY and CDR2 SMNVEV (reference sequence). The V gene lost 0 bases and the J gene lost 2 bases, with 8 bases spanning the gap.

The table lists this clonotype with many counts. This chain links TRBV7-2 with TRBJ2-5; 7 bases agree with TRBD1. V was clipped by 5 bases and J by 13 bases; unmatched bases: 10. The CDR3 extends over 12 amino acids. CDR1 and CDR2 from the germline V gene are SGHTA and FQGNSA. The CDR3 protein is CASSPRDRPWYF. For the CDR3, the DNA is TGTGCCAGCAGCCCTCGGGACAGACCGTGGTACTTC.

The rearrangement joins TRBV7-2 to TRBJ2-5; D ambiguous. The germline V gene has CDR1 SGHTA and CDR2 FQGNSA. Trimming stripped 5 bases from V and 9 bases from J, with 16 bases between. CDR3 size: 13 residues. CDR3 sequence (DNA): TGTGCCAGCAGCCCCTTTAGCCGGGTGGCCCAGTACTTC. It translates to CASSPFSRVAQYF.

The chain carries TRBV6-2 or TRBV6-3 and TRBJ2-3, with D uncertain. Trimming left V 5 bases short and J 0 bases short, with 12 bases between. The CDR3 is 15 residues long. The germline gives CDR1 MNHEY, CDR2 SVGEGT. Here the CDR3 DNA reads TGTGCCAGCAGTACGATATTTCAGAGCACAGATACGCAGTATTTT. It is translated as CASSTIFQSTDTQYF.

This clonotype was detected only a few times. The CDR3 loop is CSGAGRGVSTDTQYF. The CDR3 DNA sequence: TGCAGTGGTGCCGGGAGGGGAGTAAGCACAGATACGCAGTATTTT. This chain joins TRBV20-1 and TRBJ2-3, with 8 bases matching TRBD2. CDR1 is DFQATT and CDR2 is SNEGSKA in the germline V gene (reference sequence). V trimming: 7 bases; J trimming: 0 bases; junction bases outside the gene matches: 9. This CDR3 is 15 amino acids long.

CDR3 loop: CASGTGRQETQYF. CDR3 nucleotides: TGCGCCAGCGGGACAGGGAGACAAGAGACCCAGTACTTC. V and J are TRBV5-1 and TRBJ2-5, with 9 bases identical to TRBD1. The V and J ends lost 7 bases and 2 bases, in that order; junction bases with no gene match: 3. CDR3 length: 13 residues. Germline V gene sequence: CDR1 SGHRS, CDR2 YFSETQ.

This clonotype has more than one count but fewer than ten. This chain connects TRBV27 to TRBJ2-7; D may correspond to TRBD1 or TRBD2 (6 bases each). With 4 bases removed from V and 0 bases from J, the gap between germline ends came to 22 bases. Germline V CDR1 and CDR2: MNHEY, SMNVEV (reference sequence). The CDR3 has 18 amino acids. This chain's CDR3 is CASSSAWLRGRTSYEQYF. The CDR3 DNA is TGTGCCAGCAGTTCAGCCTGGTTAAGGGGGAGGACCTCCTACGAGCAGTACTTC.

In DNA, the CDR3 is TGTGCCATCTGTAGCGGGGTAAGATACGAGCAGTACTTC. It specifies CAICSGVRYEQYF. V usage is TRBV10-3 and J usage is TRBJ2-7; TRBD2 matches at 8 bases. The germline V gene has CDR1 ENHRY and CDR2 SYGVKD. V lost 8 bases, J lost 4 bases, and 7 bases stayed unmatched. The CDR3 runs 13 residues.